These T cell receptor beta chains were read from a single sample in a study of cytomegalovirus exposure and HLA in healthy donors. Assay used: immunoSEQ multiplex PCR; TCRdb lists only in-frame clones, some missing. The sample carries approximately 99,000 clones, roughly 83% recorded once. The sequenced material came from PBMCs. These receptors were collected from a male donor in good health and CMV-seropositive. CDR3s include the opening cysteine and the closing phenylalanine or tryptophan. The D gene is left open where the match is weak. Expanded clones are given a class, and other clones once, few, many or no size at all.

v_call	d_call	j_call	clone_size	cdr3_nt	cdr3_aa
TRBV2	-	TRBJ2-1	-	TGTGCCAGCAGGGGGGCTGGGAAACCGGAGCAGTTCTTC	CASRGAGKPEQFF
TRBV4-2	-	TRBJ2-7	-	TGTGCCAGCAGCCAAGGGGTCGGTTTGTTTGGGCAGCAGTACTTC	CASSQGVGLFGQQYF
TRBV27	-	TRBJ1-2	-	TGTGCCAGCAGCCTGACAGGCGGGCTCTATGGCTACACCTTC	CASSLTGGLYGYTF
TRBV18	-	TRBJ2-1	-	TGTGCCAGCTCCCCGGACACGGTCGGCCGGGAGCAGTTCTTC	CASSPDTVGREQFF
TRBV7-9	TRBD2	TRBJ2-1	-	TGTGCCAGCAGCTTACTAGCGGGGGCTATAAATGAGCAGTTCTTC	CASSLLAGAINEQFF
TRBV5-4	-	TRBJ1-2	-	TGTGCCAGTAGTCTGGACAGTTTCGGCTACACCTTC	CASSLDSFGYTF
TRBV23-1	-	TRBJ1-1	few	TGCGCCAGCAGTCAATCTCAGGGGAACACTGAAGCTTTCTTT	CASSQSQGNTEAFF
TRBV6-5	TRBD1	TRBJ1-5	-	TGTGCCAGCAGACCGGACAGGCCCAATCAGCCCCAGCATTTT	CASRPDRPNQPQHF
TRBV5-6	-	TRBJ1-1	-	TGTGCCAGCAGCTTAGGAGAGAACCCTGAAGCTTTCTTT	CASSLGENPEAFF
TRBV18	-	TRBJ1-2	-	TGTGCCAGCTCACTTCCCGACAGTAACTATGGCTACACCTTC	CASSLPDSNYGYTF
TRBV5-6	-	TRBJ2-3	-	TGTGCCAGCAGCTTGGGTACAGGGTTAACAGATACGCAGTATTTT	CASSLGTGLTDTQYF
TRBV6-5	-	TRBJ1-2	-	TGTGCCAGCAGACCGAGTGGGGCCGGCTATGGCTACACCTTC	CASRPSGAGYGYTF
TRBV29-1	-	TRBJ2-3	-	TGCAGCGTTGGAGAGTCAGGGACATCGCATCAGTATTTT	CSVGESGTSHQYF
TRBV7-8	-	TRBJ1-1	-	TGTGCCAGCAGCTTTCTAGACGAGAGCCCTGAAGCTTTCTTT	CASSFLDESPEAFF
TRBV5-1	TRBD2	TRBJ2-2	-	TGCGCCAGCAGCCTCCGGACTAGCGACACCGGGGAGCTGTTTTTT	CASSLRTSDTGELFF
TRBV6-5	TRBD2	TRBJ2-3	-	TGTGCCAGCAGTGGGGGGGGATTCACAGATACGCAGTATTTT	CASSGGGFTDTQYF